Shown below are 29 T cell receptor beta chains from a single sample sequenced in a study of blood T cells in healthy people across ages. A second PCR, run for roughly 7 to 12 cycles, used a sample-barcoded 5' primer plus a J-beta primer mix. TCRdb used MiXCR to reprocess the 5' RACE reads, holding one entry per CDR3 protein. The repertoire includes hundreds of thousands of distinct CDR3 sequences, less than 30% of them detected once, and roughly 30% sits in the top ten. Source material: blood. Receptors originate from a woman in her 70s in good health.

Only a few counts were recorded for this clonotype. For the CDR3, the DNA is TGTGCCAGCAGCCAAGATGTCGAGATGGGGTCCCAGTACTTC. Translation: CASSQDVEMGSQYF. The chain joins TRBV4-2 to TRBJ2-5; D is unresolved. Germline values: CDR1 LGHNA, CDR2 YNFKEQ. Trimming shortened V by 0 bases and J by 9 bases, and 14 bases separated the two germline ends. This CDR3 comprises 14 residues.

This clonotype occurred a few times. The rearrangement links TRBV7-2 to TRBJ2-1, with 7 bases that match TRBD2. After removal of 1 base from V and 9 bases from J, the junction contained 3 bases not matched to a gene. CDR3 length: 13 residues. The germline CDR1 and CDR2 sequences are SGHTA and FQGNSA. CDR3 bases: TGTGCCAGCAGCTTAGGGGGCGGGGGTGAGCAGTTCTTC. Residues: CASSLGGGGEQFF.

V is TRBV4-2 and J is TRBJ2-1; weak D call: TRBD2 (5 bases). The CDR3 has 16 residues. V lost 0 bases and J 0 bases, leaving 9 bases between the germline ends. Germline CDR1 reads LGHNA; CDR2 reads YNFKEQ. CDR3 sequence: CASSQEQRSSYNEQFF. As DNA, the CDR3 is TGTGCCAGCAGCCAAGAACAGCGGAGCTCCTACAATGAGCAGTTCTTC.

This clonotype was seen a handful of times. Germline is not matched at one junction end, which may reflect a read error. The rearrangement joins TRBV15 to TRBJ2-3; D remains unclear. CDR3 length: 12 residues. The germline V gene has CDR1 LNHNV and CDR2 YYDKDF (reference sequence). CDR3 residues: CAASPGVDTQYF. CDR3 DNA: TGTGCCGCCAGCCCGGGTGTGGATACGCAGTATTTT.

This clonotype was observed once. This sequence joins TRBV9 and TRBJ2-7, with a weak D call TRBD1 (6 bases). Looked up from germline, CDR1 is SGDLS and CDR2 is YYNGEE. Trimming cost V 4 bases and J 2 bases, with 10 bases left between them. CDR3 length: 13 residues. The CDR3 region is CASSPRDTYEQYF. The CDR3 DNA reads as TGTGCCAGCAGCCCACGGGACACCTACGAGCAGTACTTC.

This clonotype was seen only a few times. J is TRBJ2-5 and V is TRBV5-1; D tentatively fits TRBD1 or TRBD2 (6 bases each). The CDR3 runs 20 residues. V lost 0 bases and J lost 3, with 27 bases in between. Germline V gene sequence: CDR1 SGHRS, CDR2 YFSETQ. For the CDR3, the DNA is TGCGCCAGCAGCTTGGAACGACTAGGCCCACAAGACAGGAGGAAAGAGACCCAGTACTTC. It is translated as CASSLERLGPQDRRKETQYF. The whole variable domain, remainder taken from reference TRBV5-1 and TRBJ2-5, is KAGVTQTPRYLIKTRGQQVTLSCSPISGHRSVSWYQQTPGQGLQFLFEYFSETQRNKGNFPGRFSGRQFSNSRSEMNVSTLELGDSALYLCASSLERLGPQDRRKETQYFGPGTRLLVL.

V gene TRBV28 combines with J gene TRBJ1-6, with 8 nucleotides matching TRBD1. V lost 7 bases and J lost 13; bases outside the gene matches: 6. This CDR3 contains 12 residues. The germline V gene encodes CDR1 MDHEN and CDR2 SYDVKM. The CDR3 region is CASTGDRNPLHF. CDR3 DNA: TGTGCCAGCACAGGGGACAGGAATCCCCTCCACTTT.

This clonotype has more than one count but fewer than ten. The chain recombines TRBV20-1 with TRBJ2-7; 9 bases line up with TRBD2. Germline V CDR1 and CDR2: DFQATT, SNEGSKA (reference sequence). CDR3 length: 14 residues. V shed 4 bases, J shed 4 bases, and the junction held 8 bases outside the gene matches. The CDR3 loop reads CSATTSGFSYEQYF. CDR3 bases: TGCAGTGCTACAACTAGCGGGTTTTCTTACGAGCAGTACTTC.

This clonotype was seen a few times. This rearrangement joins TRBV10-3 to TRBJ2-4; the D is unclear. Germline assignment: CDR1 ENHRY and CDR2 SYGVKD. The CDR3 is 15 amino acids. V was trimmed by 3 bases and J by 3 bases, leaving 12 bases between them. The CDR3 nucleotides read TGTGCCATCAGTGATCAAGGGTGGGACAAAAACATTCAGTACTTC. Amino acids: CAISDQGWDKNIQYF.

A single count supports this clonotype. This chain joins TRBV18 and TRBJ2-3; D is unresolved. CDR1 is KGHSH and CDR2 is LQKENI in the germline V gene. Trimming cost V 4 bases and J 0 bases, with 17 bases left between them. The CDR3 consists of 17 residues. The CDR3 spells CASSQPIGEGSTDTQYF. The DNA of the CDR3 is TGTGCCAGCTCACAACCCATAGGCGAAGGTAGCACAGATACGCAGTATTTT.

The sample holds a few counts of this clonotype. The chain's CDR3 is CASSLGVEDRSNYGYTF. The CDR3 DNA sequence: TGTGCCAGCAGCTTGGGTGTTGAAGACAGATCTAACTATGGCTACACCTTC. The chain combines TRBV5-6 with TRBJ1-2; TRBD1 is a possible D gene (5 bases). Trimming removed 0 bases at V and 0 bases at J, with 15 bases between. The CDR3 spans 17 residues. Germline CDR1 and CDR2: SGHDT and YYEEEE.

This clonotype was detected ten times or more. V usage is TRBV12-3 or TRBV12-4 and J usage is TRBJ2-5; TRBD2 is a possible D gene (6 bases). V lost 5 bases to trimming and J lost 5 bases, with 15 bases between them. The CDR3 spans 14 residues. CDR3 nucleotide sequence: TGTGCCAGCAGTCTCCAGACCGGAGGGGAGACCCAGTACTTC. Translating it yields CASSLQTGGETQYF.

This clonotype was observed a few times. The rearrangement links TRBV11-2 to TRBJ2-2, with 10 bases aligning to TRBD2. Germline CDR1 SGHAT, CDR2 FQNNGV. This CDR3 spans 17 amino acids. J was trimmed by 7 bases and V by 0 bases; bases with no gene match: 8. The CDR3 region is CASSLDGSGRQNGELFF. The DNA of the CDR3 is TGTGCCAGCAGCTTAGATGGTAGCGGGAGGCAAAACGGGGAGCTGTTTTTT.

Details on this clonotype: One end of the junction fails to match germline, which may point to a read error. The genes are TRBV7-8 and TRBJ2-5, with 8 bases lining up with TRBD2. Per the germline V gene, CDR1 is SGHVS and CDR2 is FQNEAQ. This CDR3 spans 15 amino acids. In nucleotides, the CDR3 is TGTGCCAGCAGCTTCCCTACTAGCGGTCAAGAGACCCAGTGCTTC. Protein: CASSFPTSGQETQCF. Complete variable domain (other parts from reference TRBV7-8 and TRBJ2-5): GAGVSQSPRYKVAKRGQDVALRCDPISGHVSLFWYQQALGQGPEFLTYFQNEAQLDKSGLPSDRFFAERPEGSVSTLKIQRTQQEDSAVYLCASSFPTSGQETQCFGPGTRLLVL.

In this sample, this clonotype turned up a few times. The DNA for the CDR3 is TGTGCCAGCAGTTTAACGGGAGTCGTCTACGAGCAGTACTTC. Translated, it gives CASSLTGVVYEQYF. The rearrangement joins TRBV28 to TRBJ2-7; a possible D gene is TRBD2 (6 bases). Per germline, CDR1 MDHEN and CDR2 SYDVKM. This CDR3 is 14 amino acids long. Trimming left V 2 bases short and J 3 bases short, with 11 bases between.

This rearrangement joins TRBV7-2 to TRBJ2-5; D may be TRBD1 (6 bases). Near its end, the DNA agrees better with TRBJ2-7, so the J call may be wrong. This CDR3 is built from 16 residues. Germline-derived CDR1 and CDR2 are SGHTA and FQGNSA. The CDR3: CASSLGAMGASYEQYF. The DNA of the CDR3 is TGTGCCAGCAGCTTAGGGGCCATGGGGGCCTCCTACGAGCAGTACTTC.

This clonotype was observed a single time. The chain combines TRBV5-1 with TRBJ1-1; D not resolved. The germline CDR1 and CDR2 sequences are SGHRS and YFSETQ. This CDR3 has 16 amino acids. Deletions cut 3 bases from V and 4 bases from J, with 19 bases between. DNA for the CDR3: TGCGCCAGCAGCTGGTCGGGGAAGCGGGAGGCCACTGAAGCTTTCTTT. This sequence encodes CASSWSGKREATEAFF.

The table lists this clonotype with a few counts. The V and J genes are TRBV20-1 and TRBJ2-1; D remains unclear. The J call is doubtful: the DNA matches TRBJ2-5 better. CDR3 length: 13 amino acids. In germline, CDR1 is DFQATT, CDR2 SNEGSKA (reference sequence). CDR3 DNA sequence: TGCAGTGCTAGACCGATCGTACAAGAGACCCAGTACTTC. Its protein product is CSARPIVQETQYF.

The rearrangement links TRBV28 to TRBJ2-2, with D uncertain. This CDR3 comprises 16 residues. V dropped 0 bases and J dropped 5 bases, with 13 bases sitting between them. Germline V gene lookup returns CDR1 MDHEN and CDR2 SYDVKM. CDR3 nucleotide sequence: TGTGCCAGCAGTTTATGGTCGGTGGGAAAGACCGGGGAGCTGTTTTTT. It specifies CASSLWSVGKTGELFF.

The CDR3: CASSQWRQETQYF. The CDR3 nucleotides are TGCGCCAGCAGCCAGTGGCGGCAAGAGACCCAGTACTTC. The chain uses TRBV4-3 and TRBJ2-5, with D uncertain. V lost 3 bases and J 2 bases, leaving 7 bases between the germline ends. In germline, CDR1 is LGHNA, CDR2 YSLEER. The CDR3 length is 13 residues.

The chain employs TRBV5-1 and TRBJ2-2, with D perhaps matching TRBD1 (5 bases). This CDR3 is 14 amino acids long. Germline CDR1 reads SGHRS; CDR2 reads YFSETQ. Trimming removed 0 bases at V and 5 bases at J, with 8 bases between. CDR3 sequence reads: CASSLGRTTGELFF. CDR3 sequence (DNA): TGCGCCAGCAGCTTGGGACGGACAACCGGGGAGCTGTTTTTT.

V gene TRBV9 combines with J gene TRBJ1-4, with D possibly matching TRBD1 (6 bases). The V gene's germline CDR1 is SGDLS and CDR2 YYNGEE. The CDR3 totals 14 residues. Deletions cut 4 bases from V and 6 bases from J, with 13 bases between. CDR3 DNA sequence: TGTGCCAGCAGCTTAGGGGGAAGAGATGAAAAACTGTTTTTT. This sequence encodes CASSLGGRDEKLFF.

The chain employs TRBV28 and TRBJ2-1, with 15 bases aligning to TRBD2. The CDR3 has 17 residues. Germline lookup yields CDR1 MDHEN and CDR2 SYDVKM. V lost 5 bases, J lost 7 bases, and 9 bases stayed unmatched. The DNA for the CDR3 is TGTGCCAGCAGTCTAGGGACTAGCGGGAGGTTTTTAAATGAGCAGTTCTTC. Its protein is CASSLGTSGRFLNEQFF.

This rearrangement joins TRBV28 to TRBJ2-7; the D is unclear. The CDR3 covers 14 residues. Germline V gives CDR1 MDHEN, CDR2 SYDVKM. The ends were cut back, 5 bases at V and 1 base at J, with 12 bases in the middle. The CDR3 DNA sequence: TGTGCCAGCAGTCTATACTCCAGATCCTACGAGCAGTACTTC. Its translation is CASSLYSRSYEQYF.

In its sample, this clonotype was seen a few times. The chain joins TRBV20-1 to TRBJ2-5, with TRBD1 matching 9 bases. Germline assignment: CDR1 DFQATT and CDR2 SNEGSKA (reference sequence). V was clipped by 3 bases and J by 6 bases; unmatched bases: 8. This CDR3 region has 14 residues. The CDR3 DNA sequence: TGCAGTGCTAGTTGGGGACAGGGTACGAAGACCCAGTACTTC. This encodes CSASWGQGTKTQYF.

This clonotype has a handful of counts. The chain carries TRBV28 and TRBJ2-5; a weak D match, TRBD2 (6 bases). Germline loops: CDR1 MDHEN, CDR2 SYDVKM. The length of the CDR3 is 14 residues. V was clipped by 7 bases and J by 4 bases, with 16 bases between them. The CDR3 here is CASNGSGRGETQYF. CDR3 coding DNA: TGTGCCAGCAATGGATCGGGGCGGGGAGAGACCCAGTACTTC.

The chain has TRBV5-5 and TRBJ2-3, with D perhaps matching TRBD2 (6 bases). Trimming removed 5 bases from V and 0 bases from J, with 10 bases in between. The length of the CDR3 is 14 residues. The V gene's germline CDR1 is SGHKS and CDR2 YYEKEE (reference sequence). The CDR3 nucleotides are TGTGCCAGCAGTTTTACTAGCAGCACAGATACGCAGTATTTT. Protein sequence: CASSFTSSTDTQYF.

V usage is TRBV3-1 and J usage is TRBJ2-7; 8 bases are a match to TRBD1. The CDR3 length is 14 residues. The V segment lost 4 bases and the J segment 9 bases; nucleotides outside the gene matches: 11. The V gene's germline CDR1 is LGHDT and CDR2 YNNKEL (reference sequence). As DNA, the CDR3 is TGTGCCAGCAGCCTCCGGACAGGGTCCGACGGGCAGTACTTC. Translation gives CASSLRTGSDGQYF.

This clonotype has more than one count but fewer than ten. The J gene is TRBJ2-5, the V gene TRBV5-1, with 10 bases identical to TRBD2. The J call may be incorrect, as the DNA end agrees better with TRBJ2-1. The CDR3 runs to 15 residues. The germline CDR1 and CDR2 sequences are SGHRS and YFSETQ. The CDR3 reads CASSLAASGSGEQFF. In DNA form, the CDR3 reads TGCGCCAGCAGCTTGGCGGCTAGCGGGAGTGGTGAGCAGTTCTTC.